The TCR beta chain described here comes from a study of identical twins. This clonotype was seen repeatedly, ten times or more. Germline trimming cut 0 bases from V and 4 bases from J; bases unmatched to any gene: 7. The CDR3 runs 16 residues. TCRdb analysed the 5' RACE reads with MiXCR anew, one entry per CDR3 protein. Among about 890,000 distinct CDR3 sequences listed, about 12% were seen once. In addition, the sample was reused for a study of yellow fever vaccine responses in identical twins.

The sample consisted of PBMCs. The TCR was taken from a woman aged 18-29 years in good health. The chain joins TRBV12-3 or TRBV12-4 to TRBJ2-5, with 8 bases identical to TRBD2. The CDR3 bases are TGTGCCAGCAGTTTAGCTCCAGCGGGGGCAGGAGAGACCCAGTACTTC. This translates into CASSLAPAGAGETQYF.